This T cell receptor (beta chain) is from a study of cytomegalovirus exposure and HLA in healthy donors. Whole-study findings and limits: While the bulk of TCR sequences proved rare, some public TCRs turned up in many donors. Under in vitro conditions, three CMV-associated chains were confirmed as specific for CMV antigens. The tendency of first-cohort TCR clusters to co-occur in the 120 or so validation repertoires emerged from a later analysis. Reported results showed that the classifier diagnosed cytomegalovirus status with high specificity and sensitivity.

The germline CDR1 and CDR2 sequences are SGDLS and YYNGEE. V was clipped by 4 bases and J by 1 base; unmatched bases: 6. The CDR3 is 16 residues long. Libraries were prepared by immunoSEQ multiplex PCR; TCRdb keeps only in-frame clonotypes and omits some of them. Of roughly 75,000 clones listed, around 85% are singletons. Turning to this clone: Its specificity is not known.

The chain employs TRBV9 and TRBJ2-5; 11 bases align to TRBD2. The sequenced material came from PBMCs. This clonotype originated in a man in his thirties or forties in good health and CMV-seronegative. CDR3 region: CASSSTLAGGQETQYF. DNA of the CDR3: TGTGCCAGCAGCTCAACCCTAGCGGGAGGCCAAGAGACCCAGTACTTC. The variable domain in full, with the rest retrieved from reference TRBV9 and TRBJ2-5, is DSGVTQTPKHLITATGQRVTLRCSPRSGDLSVYWYQQSLDQGLQFLIQYYNGEERAKGNILERFSAQQFPDLHSELNLSSLELGDSALYFCASSSTLAGGQETQYFGPGTRLLVL.